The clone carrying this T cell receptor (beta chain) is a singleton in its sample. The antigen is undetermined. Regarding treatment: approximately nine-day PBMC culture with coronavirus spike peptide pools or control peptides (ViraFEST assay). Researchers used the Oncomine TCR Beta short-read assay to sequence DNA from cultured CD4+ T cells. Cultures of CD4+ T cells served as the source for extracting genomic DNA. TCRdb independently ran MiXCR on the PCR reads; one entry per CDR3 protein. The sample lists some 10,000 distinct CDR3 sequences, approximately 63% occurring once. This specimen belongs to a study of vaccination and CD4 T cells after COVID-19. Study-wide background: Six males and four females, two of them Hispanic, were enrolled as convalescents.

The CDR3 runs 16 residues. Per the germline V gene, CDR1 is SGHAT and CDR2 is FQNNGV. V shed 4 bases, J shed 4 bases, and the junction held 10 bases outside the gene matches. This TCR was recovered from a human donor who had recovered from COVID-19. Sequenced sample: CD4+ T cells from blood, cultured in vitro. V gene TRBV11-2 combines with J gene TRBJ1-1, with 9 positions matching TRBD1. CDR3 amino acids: CASSSLAGQGRTEAFF. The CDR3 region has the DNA TGTGCCAGCAGCTCCCTGGCGGGACAGGGTCGCACTGAAGCTTTCTTT.